Shown below are 20 T cell receptor beta chains from a single sample sequenced in a study of beta chain features in type 1 diabetes. All of the isolated RNA was reverse transcribed, so expressed TCRB transcripts were sequenced. Libraries were prepared by immunoSEQ multiplex PCR; TCRdb keeps only in-frame clonotypes and omits some of them. The sample comprises roughly 240,000 clones, about 14% of which are singletons, and around 0.03% rests with the top ten. Material for sequencing was naive CD4+ T cells from blood. These TCRs come from a middle-aged woman in good health.

This clone has more than one count but fewer than ten. V and J are TRBV28 and TRBJ1-2; D is unresolved. The CDR3 loop spans 11 amino acids. Germline loops: CDR1 MDHEN, CDR2 SYDVKM. V was pared by 8 bases and J by 3 bases, with 7 bases between. In nucleotides, the CDR3 is TGTGCCAGCCGCTACTACTATGGCTACACCTTC. Protein sequence: CASRYYYGYTF.

This clone turned up a few times. J is TRBJ2-3 and V is TRBV4-1; no reliable D call. Trimming stripped 2 bases from V and 4 bases from J, with 4 bases between. This CDR3 is 12 amino acids long. The germline CDR1 and CDR2 sequences are MGHRA and YSYEKL. CDR3 bases: TGCGCCAGCAGCCAACCCTCAGATACGCAGTATTTT. The encoded protein is CASSQPSDTQYF.

This chain connects TRBV6-5 to TRBJ2-6; no clear D. With 4 bases removed from V and 0 bases from J, the gap between germline ends came to 4 bases. The CDR3 loop spans 14 amino acids. Germline V gene lookup returns CDR1 MNHEY and CDR2 SVGAGI. The CDR3 DNA follows: TGTGCCAGCAGTTTGCGCTCTGGGGCCAACGTCCTGACTTTC. This codes for CASSLRSGANVLTF.

This clone was counted at least ten times. The gene calls are TRBV15 and TRBJ2-5; 9 nucleotides align to TRBD1. There are 16 residues in the CDR3. The junction had 9 bases not matched to a gene; V was cut back by 1 base and J by 6 bases. CDR1 and CDR2 (germline): LNHNV, YYDKDF (reference sequence). The CDR3 loop reads CATSRGEGQGMKTQYF. Written as DNA, the CDR3 is TGTGCCACCAGCAGAGGGGAAGGACAGGGGATGAAGACCCAGTACTTC.

The chain couples TRBV2 to TRBJ1-5, with D unclear. This CDR3 spans 15 amino acids. Germline V gene sequence: CDR1 SNHLY, CDR2 FYNNEI. V lost 1 base to trimming and J lost 4 bases, with 11 bases between them. CDR3 nucleotides: TGTGCCAGCAGTGAAGGGCCGAAGCGGAATCAGCCCCAGCATTTT. Translated: CASSEGPKRNQPQHF.

In DNA form, the CDR3 reads TGTGCCAGCATTCAGGGCAGGCGGGCTTTCTTT. It translates to CASIQGRRAFF. The chain is built from TRBV28 and TRBJ1-1, with D possibly matching TRBD1 (5 bases). The germline V and J ends were trimmed by 7 bases and 11 bases, with 14 bases remaining between them. Germline assignment: CDR1 MDHEN and CDR2 SYDVKM. The CDR3 extends over 11 amino acids.

This clone was seen more than once but under ten times. The V gene is TRBV2, the J gene TRBJ2-6; TRBD1 agrees at 11 bases. From germline, CDR1 is SNHLY and CDR2 FYNNEI. CDR3 size: 15 residues. With 8 bases clipped from V and 4 bases from J, the junction kept 4 bases outside the gene matches. The CDR3 DNA sequence: TGTGCCAGCCGGGACAGGGGGATCGGGGCCAACGTCCTGACTTTC. Translated, it gives CASRDRGIGANVLTF. The entire variable domain, with the rest obtained from reference TRBV2 and TRBJ2-6, is as follows: EPEVTQTPSHQVTQMGQEVILRCVPISNHLYFYWYRQILGQKVEFLVSFYNNEISEKSEIFDDQFSVERPDGSNFTLKIRSTKLEDSAMYFCASRDRGIGANVLTFGAGSRLTVL.

This clone was observed a few times. The chain is built from TRBV29-1 and TRBJ2-7, with 7 bases matching TRBD2. Germline V lookup: CDR1 SQVTM, CDR2 ANQGSEA. The CDR3 runs 14 residues. Germline trimming cut 4 bases from V and 1 base from J; bases unmatched to any gene: 7. The CDR3 DNA reads TGCAGCGTTGGTGGGGCTAGCGGTTCCTACGAGCAGTACTTC. Protein: CSVGGASGSYEQYF.

The chain combines TRBV19 with TRBJ2-2, with 8 bases fitting TRBD1. The germline CDR1 and CDR2 sequences are LNHDA and SQIVND (reference sequence). The J segment lost 8 bases and the V segment lost 4 bases, leaving 9 bases of the junction unmatched. CDR3 length equals 15 residues. The CDR3 is CASSTDRATGGELFF. For the CDR3, the DNA is TGTGCCAGTAGTACGGACAGGGCAACCGGGGGGGAGCTGTTTTTT.

This clone was counted only a few times. This sequence joins TRBV19 and TRBJ2-5; D may be TRBD1 (5 bases). The germline V gene has CDR1 LNHDA and CDR2 SQIVND (reference sequence). Trimming took off 3 bases at V and 5 bases at J, with 10 bases between the two ends. The CDR3 totals 13 residues. The CDR3 nucleotides are TGTGCCAGTAGTATTCAGGGATCCGAGACCCAGTACTTC. Its protein product is CASSIQGSETQYF.

The CDR3 loop is CASSLFLRGTADTQYF. For the CDR3, the DNA is TGTGCCAGCAGCTTATTCTTACGGGGTACGGCAGATACGCAGTATTTT. The chain couples TRBV7-9 to TRBJ2-3; maybe TRBD2 (5 bases). CDR1 is SEHNR and CDR2 is FQNEAQ in the germline V gene (reference sequence). V was pared by 2 bases and J by 4 bases, with 16 bases between. This CDR3 has 16 residues.

This clone was found a few times. V and J are TRBV6-6 and TRBJ1-1, with no clear D. There are 11 residues in the CDR3. Germline CDR1 reads MNHNY; CDR2 reads SVGAGI (reference sequence). Trimming left V 0 bases short and J 11 bases short, with 7 bases between. CDR3 loop: CASSYSENAFF. The CDR3 DNA follows: TGTGCCAGCAGTTACTCAGAGAACGCTTTCTTT.

This clone is a singleton in its sample. The chain carries TRBV19 and TRBJ2-6; D is perhaps TRBD2 (6 bases). Germline CDR1 and CDR2: LNHDA and SQIVND (reference sequence). The V and J ends lost 1 base and 2 bases respectively, with 6 bases between them. There are 15 residues in the CDR3. The CDR3 DNA sequence: TGTGCCAGTAGTATAGGGGGGGCTGGGGCCAACGTCCTGACTTTC. Its translation: CASSIGGAGANVLTF.

In this sample, this clone turned up a few times. The chain carries TRBV11-2 and TRBJ2-7, with D maybe TRBD2 (6 bases). There are 15 residues in the CDR3. Germline CDR1 and CDR2: SGHAT and FQNNGV. Trimming stripped 5 bases from V and 3 bases from J, with 17 bases between. Here the CDR3 reads CASSSRLVSNYEQYF. The CDR3 DNA reads TGTGCCAGCAGCAGCCGACTAGTTTCAAACTACGAGCAGTACTTC.

CDR3 nucleotides: TGTGCCACCGACAGCCGACAGGGGATCACTGAAGCTTTCTTT. As protein: CATDSRQGITEAFF. V usage is TRBV19 and J usage is TRBJ1-1, with 8 bases identical to TRBD1. Trimming removed 10 bases from V and 4 bases from J; junction bases left unmatched: 11. The CDR3 runs 14 residues. Per the germline V gene, CDR1 is LNHDA and CDR2 is SQIVND (reference sequence). The variable domain in full, with the rest retrieved from reference TRBV19 and TRBJ1-1, is DGGITQSPKYLFRKEGQNVTLSCEQNLNHDAMYWYRQDPGQGLRLIYYSQIVNDFQKGDIAEGYSVSREKKESFPLTVTSAQKNPTAFYLCATDSRQGITEAFFGQGTRLTVV.

DNA for the CDR3: TGTGCCAGCAGCTTAGAGGGACTAGCGGGAACCTACAATGAGCAGTTCTTC. Translation: CASSLEGLAGTYNEQFF. The V and J genes are TRBV7-2 and TRBJ2-1, with 13 positions matching TRBD2. The CDR3 covers 17 residues. CDR1 is SGHTA and CDR2 is FQGNSA in the germline V gene. Trimming at V came to 1 base and at J to 2 bases, leaving 2 bases not matched to a gene.

The chain carries TRBV18 and TRBJ1-2, with 11 bases that match TRBD1. CDR1 is KGHSH, CDR2 LQKENI, per germline. The CDR3 is made up of 14 amino acids. V gave up 3 bases and J gave up 7 bases; unmatched junction bases: 4. The CDR3 bases are TGTGCCAGCTCACCGGACAGGGGGCAAAGTGGCTACACCTTC. This codes for CASSPDRGQSGYTF.

This clone occurred a few times. The gene calls are TRBV18 and TRBJ2-7; a possible D gene is TRBD2 (5 bases). The CDR3 totals 13 residues. V was cut by 6 bases and J by 3 bases, with 12 bases left in between. Germline CDR1 and CDR2: KGHSH and LQKENI. The CDR3 coding sequence is TGTGCCAGCTCTCCGGACGGGATCTACGAGCAGTACTTC. Translation gives CASSPDGIYEQYF. The full variable domain, rest sourced from reference TRBV18 and TRBJ2-7, is NAGVMQNPRHLVRRRGQEARLRCSPMKGHSHVYWYRQLPEEGLKFMVYLQKENIIDESGMPKERFSAEFPKEGPSILRIQQVVRGDSAAYFCASSPDGIYEQYFGPGTRLTVT.

This clone has more than one count but fewer than ten. The chain is built from TRBV7-8 and TRBJ2-3; D not resolved. V lost 11 bases to trimming and J lost 3 bases, with 9 bases between them. Germline-derived CDR1 and CDR2 are SGHVS and FQNEAQ. This CDR3 has 11 amino acids. The DNA of the CDR3 is TGTGCCGTGCGTCCGACAGATACGCAGTATTTT. Translating it yields CAVRPTDTQYF.

The chain is built from TRBV2 and TRBJ2-5; possible D gene TRBD2, 6 bases. The germline V gene has CDR1 SNHLY and CDR2 FYNNEI. Trimming took off 7 bases at V and 0 bases at J, with 21 bases between the two ends. The CDR3 loop spans 17 amino acids. The CDR3 bases are TGTGCCAGCACCGAGGGTCCAGGGAGGATGGACCAAGAGACCCAGTACTTC. Protein: CASTEGPGRMDQETQYF.